The 3 T cell receptor beta chains below all came from one sample that was sequenced in a study of blood T cell repertoires in COVID-19 (dated by TCRdb to about 2020). The method was the immunoSEQ multiplex PCR assay. TCRdb limited this immuneACCESS table to in-frame rearrangements with V and J called. A share of clones is missing; checked studies link under half to unresolved V genes, and the rest is unexplained. This sample comprises 100,000 to 150,000 clones, around 83% of them detected only once. Jointly, the top ten make up around 9.8% of the sample. Material: peripheral blood. The receptors here all came from a man in his forties with active or convalescent COVID-19.

The rearrangement uses TRBV20-1 and TRBJ1-2, with D hard to call. The CDR3 contains 11 residues. The ends were cut back, 0 bases at V and 13 bases at J, with 12 bases in the middle. Germline CDR1 reads DFQATT; CDR2 reads SNEGSKA (reference sequence). The CDR3 spells CSARERDFGTF. In DNA form, the CDR3 reads TGCAGTGCTAGAGAACGGGATTTCGGCACCTTC.

The rearrangement joins TRBV10-1 to TRBJ1-1, with TRBD1 identical over 9 bases. CDR3 length equals 13 residues. Trimming cost V 10 bases and J 4 bases; bases outside gene matches: 7. From germline, CDR1 is WNHNN and CDR2 SYGVQD (reference sequence). In DNA form, the CDR3 reads TGCGCCATAGGGACAGGGTGGCCCACTGAAGCTTTCTTT. Translation: CAIGTGWPTEAFF.

The CDR3 nucleotides read TGTGCCAGCAGTTACGGGTCGGCCTACGAGCAGTACTTC. The encoded protein is CASSYGSAYEQYF. The gene calls are TRBV12-3 or TRBV12-4 and TRBJ2-7, with D unclear. The CDR3 runs to 13 residues. Trimming left V 4 bases short and J 2 bases short, with 9 bases between.